These 27 T cell receptor beta chains were sequenced from one sample in a study of OX40 agonist ivuxolimab in advanced cancers. Produced via immunoSEQ multiplex PCR; TCRdb's table is partial and in-frame only. The data hold under 150,000 clones, with about 93% observed a single time. The sample here was CD4+ or CD8+ T cells sorted from blood, taken in a trial of the OX40 agonist ivuxolimab. The receptors shown here come from an adult with an advanced solid tumor such as melanoma, head and neck, liver or kidney cancer.

As to this clone: Other DNA variants within this sample encode the same CDR3. J is TRBJ2-1 and V is TRBV10-3; 8 nucleotides line up with TRBD1. The trim removed 6 bases at V and 5 bases at J, leaving 9 bases unmatched. The CDR3 has 15 amino acids. Germline CDR1 reads ENHRY; CDR2 reads SYGVKD. The DNA for the CDR3 is TGTGCCATCAGGCTGACAGGGGTAGGGAACAATGAGCAGTTCTTC. Translated: CAIRLTGVGNNEQFF.

This clone was detected only a few times. The chain carries TRBV18 and TRBJ1-4, with a possible D match to TRBD1 (6 bases). The CDR3 length is 14 residues. V was pared by 0 bases and J by 8 bases, with 10 bases between. Per germline, CDR1 KGHSH and CDR2 LQKENI. The chain's CDR3 is CASSPPGTPEKLFF. CDR3 nucleotides: TGTGCCAGCTCACCACCGGGGACACCGGAAAAACTGTTTTTT.

The gene calls are TRBV18 and TRBJ2-5, with 7 bases lining up with TRBD1. After removal of 3 bases from V and 4 bases from J, the junction contained 5 bases not matched to a gene. Germline lookup yields CDR1 KGHSH and CDR2 LQKENI. The CDR3 is made up of 14 amino acids. The CDR3 loop is CASSPQTGSETQYF. As DNA, the CDR3 is TGTGCCAGCTCACCCCAGACAGGGTCAGAGACCCAGTACTTC.

The DNA of the CDR3 is TGTGCCAGCAGTACGTCCCGGGACAGGGGGACTAACTATGGCTACACCTTC. Translated: CASSTSRDRGTNYGYTF. The chain has TRBV2 and TRBJ1-2, with 11 bases identical to TRBD1. Germline loops: CDR1 SNHLY, CDR2 FYNNEI. V lost 5 bases and J lost 0; bases outside the gene matches: 8. The CDR3 has 17 residues.

This chain links TRBV7-2 with TRBJ1-4; TRBD1 agrees at 8 bases. This CDR3 has 15 amino acids. Germline trimming cut 2 bases from V and 7 bases from J; bases unmatched to any gene: 6. In germline, CDR1 is SGHTA, CDR2 FQGNSA. CDR3 nucleotides: TGTGCCAGCAGCTTACGTCAGGGGGCGGGTGAAAAACTGTTTTTT. Translation: CASSLRQGAGEKLFF. The full variable domain, rest sourced from reference TRBV7-2 and TRBJ1-4, is GAGVSQSPSNKVTEKGKDVELRCDPISGHTALYWYRQSLGQGLEFLIYFQGNSAPDKSGLPSDRFSAERTGGSVSTLTIQRTQQEDSAVYLCASSLRQGAGEKLFFGSGTQLSVL.

The CDR3 region has the DNA TGTGCCAGCAGCCTTTCTAACGACAGTGCCTATGGCTACACCTTC. This codes for CASSLSNDSAYGYTF. The chain carries TRBV9 and TRBJ1-2; D might be TRBD1 (5 bases). Trimming took off 4 bases at V and 4 bases at J, with 17 bases between the two ends. This CDR3 spans 15 amino acids. Germline-derived CDR1 and CDR2 are SGDLS and YYNGEE.

The genes are TRBV6-5 and TRBJ2-7, with a tentative D call TRBD2 (6 bases). CDR1 is MNHEY and CDR2 is SVGAGI in the germline V gene. Trimming shortened V by 6 bases and J by 0 bases, and 12 bases separated the two germline ends. This CDR3 is built from 14 residues. The CDR3 bases are TGTGCCAGCAGAAGGACTATCAGCTCCTACGAGCAGTACTTC. This gives the protein CASRRTISSYEQYF.

This chain's CDR3 is CASSWDSYEQYF. The CDR3 DNA reads TGTGCCAGCAGCTGGGACAGCTACGAGCAGTACTTC. The V and J genes are TRBV5-4 and TRBJ2-7; TRBD1 matches at 7 bases. V was clipped by 3 bases and J by 3 bases; unmatched bases: 0. CDR3 length: 12 residues. Per the germline V gene, CDR1 is SGHNT and CDR2 is YYREEE (reference sequence).

This chain links TRBV7-3 with TRBJ2-1; 8 positions match TRBD2. With 5 bases clipped from V and 5 bases from J, the junction kept 8 bases outside the gene matches. Germline CDR1 and CDR2: SGHTA and FQGTGA. This CDR3 comprises 15 residues. CDR3 in DNA: TGTGCCAGCAGCCCCGGGAGGGGGGGCCACAATGAGCAGTTCTTC. Its translation: CASSPGRGGHNEQFF. The entire variable domain, with the rest obtained from reference TRBV7-3 and TRBJ2-1, is as follows: GAGVSQTPSNKVTEKGKYVELRCDPISGHTALYWYRQSLGQGPEFLIYFQGTGAADDSGLPNDRFFAVRPEGSVSTLKIQRTERGDSAVYLCASSPGRGGHNEQFFGPGTRLTVL.

This clone was picked up one time. The genes are TRBV23-1 and TRBJ1-3; 10 nucleotides agree with TRBD1. TRBV23-1 is filed as an ORF, its function uncertain. This CDR3 contains 18 residues. Trimming at V came to 4 bases and at J to 1 base, leaving 10 bases not matched to a gene. The CDR3 sequence: CASSRLKGQGRSGNTIYF. In DNA form, the CDR3 reads TGCGCCAGCAGTCGCCTGAAGGGACAGGGGAGGTCTGGAAACACCATATATTTT.

This sequence joins TRBV6-5 and TRBJ2-1; no reliable D call. The V and J ends lost 4 bases and 6 bases respectively, with 10 bases between them. From germline, CDR1 is MNHEY and CDR2 SVGAGI. This CDR3 contains 13 residues. The CDR3 is CASSSPALNEQFF. CDR3 DNA sequence: TGTGCCAGCAGTTCCCCCGCGCTCAATGAGCAGTTCTTC.

This rearrangement joins TRBV11-3 to TRBJ2-2, with 8 bases identical to TRBD1. The germline V gene has CDR1 SGHNT and CDR2 YENEEA. V gave up 2 bases and J gave up 5 bases; unmatched junction bases: 19. This CDR3 is built from 20 residues. The CDR3 sequence is CASSLIPPLPGGAGTGELFF. CDR3 in DNA: TGTGCCAGCAGCTTAATCCCCCCCTTACCAGGGGGCGCAGGGACCGGGGAGCTGTTTTTT.

The rearrangement uses TRBV5-1 and TRBJ1-1, with 11 bases identical to TRBD1. The CDR3 totals 17 residues. CDR1 and CDR2 (germline): SGHRS, YFSETQ. The trim removed 0 bases at V and 7 bases at J, leaving 11 bases unmatched. CDR3 sequence: CASSLAGTGGKAGEAFF. For the CDR3, the DNA is TGCGCCAGCAGCTTGGCGGGGACAGGGGGGAAAGCGGGTGAAGCTTTCTTT.

The chain couples TRBV9 to TRBJ2-1; TRBD2 agrees at 7 bases. This CDR3 has 15 residues. The germline V gene encodes CDR1 SGDLS and CDR2 YYNGEE. After removal of 0 bases from V and 8 bases from J, the junction contained 8 bases not matched to a gene. The CDR3 DNA follows: TGTGCCAGCAGCGTAGATCCGGGGGGAAAGGATGAGCAGTTCTTC. Translated: CASSVDPGGKDEQFF.

The chain combines TRBV4-3 with TRBJ2-1; D perhaps matches TRBD2 (6 bases). Germline V gene sequence: CDR1 LGHNA, CDR2 YSLEER. Trimming cost V 0 bases and J 2 bases, with 17 bases left between them. This CDR3 is built from 18 residues. The CDR3 region is CASSQDLGGSGPYNEQFF. The CDR3 DNA follows: TGCGCCAGCAGCCAAGATCTAGGTGGAAGCGGGCCCTACAATGAGCAGTTCTTC.

This chain joins TRBV19 and TRBJ2-3; TRBD2 aligns across 12 bases. The CDR3 is 22 amino acids. Looked up from germline, CDR1 is LNHDA and CDR2 is SQIVND (reference sequence). Trimming at V came to 4 bases and at J to 2 bases, leaving 22 bases not matched to a gene. The CDR3 bases are TGTGCCAGTAGTAGGACCAAGTTGGGGCTAGCGGGAGGGCCTGAGGCCACAGATACGCAGTATTTT. Translating gives CASSRTKLGLAGGPEATDTQYF.

DNA for the CDR3: TGTGCCAGCAACTGGAGGAGCTCCTACAATGAGCAGTTCTTC. Its protein product is CASNWRSSYNEQFF. The chain recombines TRBV6-6 with TRBJ2-1; possible D gene TRBD2, 5 bases. Trimming took 7 bases from V and 0 from J, leaving 10 bases between them. Germline-derived CDR1 and CDR2 are MNHNY and SVGAGI (reference sequence). There are 14 residues in the CDR3.

The gene calls are TRBV18 and TRBJ2-7; D not certain. Trimming left V 6 bases short and J 0 bases short, with 9 bases between. The CDR3 is 13 residues long. Germline lookup yields CDR1 KGHSH and CDR2 LQKENI. The CDR3, as DNA: TGTGCCAGCTCCCGCGCGGCCTCCTACGAGCAGTACTTC. Protein: CASSRAASYEQYF.

The chain carries TRBV27 and TRBJ2-1; 11 bases agree with TRBD2. V lost 5 bases and J lost 5; bases outside the gene matches: 8. The germline CDR1 and CDR2 sequences are MNHEY and SMNVEV (reference sequence). This CDR3 comprises 16 residues. The CDR3 protein is CASSRAGLAGHNEQFF. Here the CDR3 DNA reads TGTGCCAGCAGTCGCGCCGGACTAGCGGGCCACAATGAGCAGTTCTTC.

The genes are TRBV11-2 and TRBJ2-7; D not certain. Germline loops: CDR1 SGHAT, CDR2 FQNNGV. The germline V and J ends were trimmed by 0 bases and 4 bases, with 7 bases remaining between them. This CDR3 has 13 residues. The CDR3 coding sequence is TGTGCCAGCAGCTTAGAAGCCGAATACGAGCAGTACTTC. This gives the protein CASSLEAEYEQYF.

The chain employs TRBV7-2 and TRBJ2-3; D is perhaps TRBD1 (8 bases). Germline CDR1 and CDR2: SGHTA and FQGNSA. The CDR3 runs 16 residues. V lost 6 bases and J 2 bases, leaving 18 bases between the germline ends. The CDR3 DNA reads TGTGCCAGCAGTAAAGGACAGGGACTATCCACAGATACGCAGTATTTT. It codes for CASSKGQGLSTDTQYF.

The chain employs TRBV18 and TRBJ2-3; a possible D gene is TRBD1 (6 bases). Germline V gene data show CDR1 as KGHSH and CDR2 as LQKENI. The CDR3 is made up of 17 amino acids. V was trimmed by 3 bases and J by 6 bases, leaving 22 bases between them. CDR3 loop: CASSPKLQGSLWDTQYF. The CDR3 nucleotides read TGTGCCAGCTCACCTAAACTTCAGGGGTCCCTTTGGGATACGCAGTATTTT.

The gene calls are TRBV28 and TRBJ1-2; possible D gene TRBD1, 6 bases. Germline assignment: CDR1 MDHEN and CDR2 SYDVKM. Trimming removed 2 bases at V and 1 base at J, with 8 bases between. The CDR3 totals 14 residues. The CDR3 region is CASSLGGGNYGYTF. The DNA of the CDR3 is TGTGCCAGCAGTTTAGGAGGGGGTAACTATGGCTACACCTTC.

This rearrangement joins TRBV18 to TRBJ2-7; no clear D gene. Trimming left V 5 bases short and J 3 bases short, with 14 bases between. Germline CDR1 is KGHSH and CDR2 is LQKENI. This CDR3 has 14 amino acids. The CDR3 is CASSLDQTDYEQYF. Written as DNA, the CDR3 is TGTGCCAGCTCATTGGACCAGACCGACTACGAGCAGTACTTC.

V gene TRBV14 combines with J gene TRBJ2-2; 13 nucleotides line up with TRBD2. V gave up 4 bases and J gave up 5 bases; unmatched junction bases: 4. CDR3 length: 16 residues. Germline CDR1 and CDR2: SGHDN and FVKESK. CDR3 in amino acids: CASSPQLAGGTGELFF. CDR3 sequence (DNA): TGTGCCAGCAGCCCCCAACTAGCGGGAGGGACCGGGGAGCTGTTTTTT.

The gene calls are TRBV9 and TRBJ1-2, with D unclear. CDR1 SGDLS and CDR2 YYNGEE come from the germline V gene. The CDR3 extends over 14 amino acids. Trimming stripped 3 bases from V and 2 bases from J, with 11 bases between. Written as DNA, the CDR3 is TGTGCCAGCAGCGCCCGGACGCGAAACTATGGCTACACCTTC. Encoded protein: CASSARTRNYGYTF.

This clone was seen a few times. The rearrangement links TRBV4-3 to TRBJ2-7, with 9 positions matching TRBD2. Per the germline V gene, CDR1 is LGHNA and CDR2 is YSLEER. Trimming at V came to 1 base and at J to 7 bases, leaving 11 bases not matched to a gene. The CDR3 is made up of 16 amino acids. The CDR3 reads CASSQVYQREAGEQYF. CDR3 DNA: TGCGCCAGCAGCCAAGTCTACCAGCGGGAGGCAGGAGAGCAGTACTTC.